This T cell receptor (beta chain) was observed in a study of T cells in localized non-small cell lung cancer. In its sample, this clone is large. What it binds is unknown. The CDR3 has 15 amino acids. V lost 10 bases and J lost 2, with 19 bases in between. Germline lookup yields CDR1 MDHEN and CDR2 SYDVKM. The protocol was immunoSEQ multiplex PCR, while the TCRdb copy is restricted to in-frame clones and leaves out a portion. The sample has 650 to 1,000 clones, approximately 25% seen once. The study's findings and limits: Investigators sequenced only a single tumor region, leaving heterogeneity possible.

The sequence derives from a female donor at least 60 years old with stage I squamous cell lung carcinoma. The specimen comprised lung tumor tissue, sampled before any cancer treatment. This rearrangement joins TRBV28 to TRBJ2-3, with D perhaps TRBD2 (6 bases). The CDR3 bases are TGTGCCACTCTCCACATCGGACTACTCACAGATACGCAGTATTTT. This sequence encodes CATLHIGLLTDTQYF.